This T cell receptor (beta chain) was recovered during a study of PD-L1 blockade in urothelial cancer. TCRdb's table, derived via immunoSEQ multiplex PCR, lists solely in-frame clones and lacks some. The table lists tens of thousands of clones, 81% of them singletons, with about 2.9% in the top ten. Noted time point: pretreatment peripheral blood. This CDR3 is 14 amino acids long. Germline-derived CDR1 and CDR2 are SNHLY and FYNNEI. V shed 8 bases, J shed 2 bases, and the junction held 5 bases outside the gene matches. The V call is TRBV2, the J call TRBJ2-7; 11 positions agree with TRBD1. The TCR sequence derives from an older man with urothelial cancer. Sequenced material: PBMCs, taken around atezolizumab (anti-PD-L1) treatment. The CDR3 protein is CASRDRGVAYEQYF. The CDR3 DNA reads as TGTGCCAGCCGGGACAGGGGGGTTGCCTACGAGCAGTACTTC. The complete variable domain, with remaining parts taken from reference TRBV2 and TRBJ2-7, reads EPEVTQTPSHQVTQMGQEVILRCVPISNHLYFYWYRQILGQKVEFLVSFYNNEISEKSEIFDDQFSVERPDGSNFTLKIRSTKLEDSAMYFCASRDRGVAYEQYFGPGTRLTVT.